Below are 32 T cell receptor beta chains sequenced from a single sample in a study of blood T cell repertoires in COVID-19. Some clones are missing from TCRdb's copy, which holds only in-frame ones; the method was immunoSEQ multiplex PCR. Of roughly 160,000 clones in the sample, approximately 84% were seen once. Specimen: peripheral blood. These receptors were taken from a man aged 18 to 35 with active or convalescent COVID-19.

This chain links TRBV2 with TRBJ1-2; D not resolved. CDR3 length: 13 residues. Trimming removed 3 bases from V and 4 bases from J, with 9 bases in between. The germline gives CDR1 SNHLY, CDR2 FYNNEI. Here the CDR3 reads CASSDLYPYGYTF. The CDR3 DNA reads as TGTGCCAGCAGTGACTTGTATCCCTATGGCTACACCTTC.

The chain uses TRBV28 and TRBJ2-1, with TRBD2 matching 13 bases. The CDR3 is 16 residues long. J was trimmed by 8 bases and V by 3 bases; bases with no gene match: 7. Germline assignment: CDR1 MDHEN and CDR2 SYDVKM. DNA for the CDR3: TGTGCCAGCAGTTTCCCTCGGACTAGCGGGAGTGATGAGCAGTTCTTC. The encoded protein is CASSFPRTSGSDEQFF.

Of note for this clone: Other DNA variants within this sample encode the same CDR3. This chain links TRBV29-1 with TRBJ1-1, with 11 positions matching TRBD1. CDR3 length: 13 amino acids. After removal of 4 bases from V and 2 bases from J, the junction contained 0 bases not matched to a gene. CDR1 is SQVTM, CDR2 ANQGSEA, per germline. CDR3 sequence: CSVGTGGNTEAFF. CDR3 DNA: TGCAGCGTTGGGACAGGGGGCAACACTGAAGCTTTCTTT.

CDR3 sequence: CASGLGLEREQFF. The CDR3 DNA follows: TGTGCTAGTGGTTTGGGGCTGGAGAGGGAGCAGTTCTTC. The gene calls are TRBV12-5 and TRBJ2-1; no reliable D call. The CDR3 runs to 13 residues. Germline values: CDR1 LGHNT, CDR2 FRNRAP. V was trimmed by 1 base and J by 10 bases, leaving 11 bases between them.

The gene calls are TRBV2 and TRBJ1-1; tentative D call: TRBD1 (5 bases). Trimming took 7 bases from V and 5 from J, leaving 11 bases between them. CDR1 and CDR2 (germline): SNHLY, FYNNEI. This CDR3 region has 12 residues. CDR3 nucleotide sequence: TGTGCCAGCAAGGGGCAGGGTACTGAAGCTTTCTTT. Translated, it gives CASKGQGTEAFF.

The chain couples TRBV11-2 to TRBJ2-1; 11 positions match TRBD2. The CDR3 has 15 residues. Trimming removed 3 bases from V and 9 bases from J; junction bases left unmatched: 7. The V gene's germline CDR1 is SGHAT and CDR2 FQNNGV. CDR3 residues: CASSLALAGGSEQFF. The CDR3 bases are TGTGCCAGCAGCTTGGCGCTAGCGGGGGGTAGTGAGCAGTTCTTC.

The chain links TRBV5-1 to TRBJ1-2; no reliable D call. CDR1 and CDR2 from the germline V gene are SGHRS and YFSETQ. Trimming took 0 bases from V and 4 from J, leaving 19 bases between them. The CDR3 covers 17 residues. The CDR3 loop reads CASSLDGIQNKSYGYTF. Here the CDR3 DNA reads TGCGCCAGCAGCTTGGACGGTATTCAAAATAAGAGCTATGGCTACACCTTC.

The chain recombines TRBV11-1 with TRBJ1-1; the D is unclear. The germline V gene encodes CDR1 SGHAT and CDR2 FQDESV (reference sequence). The CDR3 loop spans 13 amino acids. The V gene lost 7 bases and the J gene lost 6 bases, with 15 bases spanning the gap. CDR3 sequence: CASNFRGSPEAFF. DNA for the CDR3: TGTGCCAGCAATTTTCGGGGTTCCCCTGAAGCTTTCTTT.

The chain joins TRBV10-3 to TRBJ1-1; D is possibly TRBD1 (6 bases). The germline CDR1 and CDR2 sequences are ENHRY and SYGVKD. The CDR3 is 14 residues long. Trimming removed 8 bases from V and 1 base from J, with 14 bases in between. This CDR3 reads CAISEGVGNTEAFF. The CDR3 coding sequence is TGTGCCATCTCTGAGGGGGTTGGGAACACTGAAGCTTTCTTT.

The chain carries TRBV6-5 and TRBJ1-1; possibly TRBD1 for D (6 bases). The CDR3 length is 14 residues. V was shortened by 7 bases and J by 11 bases, with 23 bases between the two germline ends. Germline assignment: CDR1 MNHEY and CDR2 SVGAGI. The CDR3 bases are TGTGCCAGCATCTCCGGGACACCGGGGGGAGGGGCTTTCTTT. Translating it yields CASISGTPGGGAFF.

The rearrangement links TRBV6-2 or TRBV6-3 to TRBJ2-7, with TRBD2 identical over 8 bases. The germline gives CDR1 MNHEY, CDR2 SVGEGT. The CDR3 is made up of 13 amino acids. V lost 4 bases and J lost 2; bases outside the gene matches: 1. DNA of the CDR3: TGTGCCAGCAGTTCTAGCGGGCCCTACGAGCAGTACTTC. Amino acid sequence: CASSSSGPYEQYF.

The chain has TRBV9 and TRBJ2-7; TRBD1 agrees at 7 bases. J lost 12 bases, V lost 3 bases, and 9 bases had no gene match. The CDR3 contains 12 residues. Germline V lookup: CDR1 SGDLS, CDR2 YYNGEE. The CDR3 bases are TGTGCCAGCAGCGCCAACGGACAGGTCATGTACTTC. Protein product: CASSANGQVMYF.

This clone has just one count. The rearrangement uses TRBV12-3 or TRBV12-4 and TRBJ1-1; D call uncertain. Trimming left V 6 bases short and J 4 bases short, with 9 bases between. This CDR3 spans 12 amino acids. The CDR3 nucleotides are TGTGCCAGCAGCTGGAGGGCCACTGAAGCTTTCTTT. This encodes CASSWRATEAFF.

V usage is TRBV6-1 and J usage is TRBJ2-3, with 11 bases fitting TRBD2. The CDR3 spans 15 residues. Germline V CDR1 and CDR2: MNHNS, SASEGT. V gave up 5 bases and J gave up 6 bases; unmatched junction bases: 7. CDR3 in DNA: TGTGCCAGCAGTCCGATAGCGGGAGGGGGGGATACGCAGTATTTT. Protein product: CASSPIAGGGDTQYF.

This chain links TRBV6-5 with TRBJ1-3, with a tentative D call TRBD1 (6 bases). Trimming cost V 8 bases and J 3 bases, with 17 bases left between them. Germline CDR1 reads MNHEY; CDR2 reads SVGAGI. The CDR3 loop spans 15 amino acids. The CDR3 region is CASGSLTGRGNTIYF. CDR3 DNA: TGTGCCAGCGGTTCGTTAACAGGGCGTGGAAACACCATATATTTT.

J is TRBJ2-1 and V is TRBV5-5; 7 positions match TRBD2. J gave up 7 bases and V 4 bases, and 8 bases lay outside the gene matches. The germline V gene has CDR1 SGHKS and CDR2 YYEKEE (reference sequence). CDR3 length: 14 amino acids. The CDR3, as DNA: TGTGCCAGCAGCCCACCGCTAGCGGATAATGAGCAGTTCTTC. Translating gives CASSPPLADNEQFF. Combining the CDR3 with reference TRBV5-5 and TRBJ2-1 gives the whole variable domain DAGVTQSPTHLIKTRGQQVTLRCSPISGHKSVSWYQQVLGQGPQFIFQYYEKEERGRGNFPDRFSARQFPNYSSELNVNALLLGDSALYLCASSPPLADNEQFFGPGTRLTVL.

The chain couples TRBV27 to TRBJ1-1, with 7 bases that match TRBD1. This CDR3 has 16 amino acids. The germline gives CDR1 MNHEY, CDR2 SMNVEV (reference sequence). Trimming cost V 6 bases and J 5 bases; bases outside gene matches: 15. The CDR3 nucleotides read TGTGCCAGCAGCCACAAACCTGACAGGGCGAGGACTGAAGCTTTCTTT. Its protein is CASSHKPDRARTEAFF.

The chain employs TRBV5-1 and TRBJ1-2, with D possibly TRBD1 on 5 matching bases. The CDR3 contains 15 residues. The germline gives CDR1 SGHRS, CDR2 YFSETQ. The V end lost 0 bases, the J end lost 4 bases, and 13 bases lay between the germline ends. CDR3: CASSLDDSSPYGYTF. In nucleotides, the CDR3 is TGCGCCAGCAGCTTGGATGACAGCAGTCCCTATGGCTACACCTTC. Supplemented by reference TRBV5-1 and TRBJ1-2, the full variable domain reads KAGVTQTPRYLIKTRGQQVTLSCSPISGHRSVSWYQQTPGQGLQFLFEYFSETQRNKGNFPGRFSGRQFSNSRSEMNVSTLELGDSALYLCASSLDDSSPYGYTFGSGTRLTVV.

The chain employs TRBV7-2 and TRBJ1-6; D remains unclear. Germline V gene lookup returns CDR1 SGHTA and CDR2 FQGNSA. The CDR3 consists of 15 residues. Trimming cost V 5 bases and J 5 bases, with 13 bases left between them. DNA for the CDR3: TGTGCCAGCAGCGTCGTTCGACTAAATAATTCACCCCTCCACTTT. As protein: CASSVVRLNNSPLHF.

This clone has only one observation. The rearrangement uses TRBV3-1 (or the pseudogene TRBV3-2) and TRBJ2-5; the D gene is possibly TRBD2 (6 bases). This CDR3 has 16 residues. Germline assignment: CDR1 LGHDT and CDR2 YNNKEL (reference sequence). V shed 1 base and J shed 5 bases, with 17 bases lying between them. CDR3 nucleotides: TGTGCCAGCAGCCAAGGGGACTCTCTGGGGGTTGAGACCCAGTACTTC. It is translated as CASSQGDSLGVETQYF.

V is TRBV6-5 and J is TRBJ2-7, with TRBD2 identical over 9 bases. The CDR3 spans 13 residues. The J segment lost 6 bases and the V segment lost 4 bases, leaving 4 bases of the junction unmatched. Germline CDR1 and CDR2: MNHEY and SVGAGI. CDR3 DNA: TGTGCCAGCAGTTTCGGGACTAGCCTCGAGCAGTACTTC. Its protein product is CASSFGTSLEQYF.

The chain recombines TRBV27 with TRBJ1-4; D is ambiguous. The CDR3 is made up of 12 amino acids. The germline V gene has CDR1 MNHEY and CDR2 SMNVEV (reference sequence). Trimming shortened V by 6 bases and J by 8 bases, and 10 bases separated the two germline ends. The chain's CDR3 is CASSPLQEKLFF. Written as DNA, the CDR3 is TGTGCCAGCAGCCCCCTCCAGGAAAAACTGTTTTTT.

The gene calls are TRBV19 and TRBJ1-5; TRBD1 might be the D (5 bases). Germline loops: CDR1 LNHDA, CDR2 SQIVND (reference sequence). The CDR3 sequence is 15 residues long. V was trimmed by 3 bases and J by 4 bases, leaving 13 bases between them. The chain's CDR3 is CASSISETANQPQHF. In nucleotides, the CDR3 is TGTGCCAGTAGTATCTCTGAGACAGCTAATCAGCCCCAGCATTTT.

The rearrangement uses TRBV9 and TRBJ1-6, with a possible D match to TRBD1 (5 bases). Trimming took 3 bases from V and 5 from J, leaving 9 bases between them. The V gene's germline CDR1 is SGDLS and CDR2 YYNGEE. CDR3 length: 14 amino acids. The CDR3 sequence is CASSDRSNNSPLHF. The CDR3 DNA reads TGTGCCAGCAGCGACAGGAGTAATAATTCACCCCTCCACTTT.

CDR3 loop: CASSPRVGSNQPQHF. DNA for the CDR3: TGCGCCAGCAGCCCCAGGGTAGGGAGCAATCAGCCCCAGCATTTT. The V and J genes are TRBV4-1 and TRBJ1-5; D possibly corresponds to TRBD1 (5 bases). Trimming took 4 bases from V and 1 from J, leaving 11 bases between them. The CDR3 is 15 amino acids. Per germline, CDR1 MGHRA and CDR2 YSYEKL.

This sequence joins TRBV4-3 and TRBJ2-2; D perhaps matches TRBD2 (6 bases). This CDR3 region has 17 residues. V dropped 1 base and J dropped 4 bases, with 16 bases sitting between them. Germline V gene data show CDR1 as LGHNA and CDR2 as YSLEER. The CDR3 DNA sequence: TGCGCCAGCAGCCAAGCCGGCGCGGGAATTGGCACCGGGGAGCTGTTTTTT. It is translated as CASSQAGAGIGTGELFF.

The V and J genes are TRBV4-1 and TRBJ1-4; tentatively, D is TRBD1 (6 bases). The ends were cut back, 3 bases at V and 4 bases at J, with 15 bases in the middle. The CDR3 is 16 amino acids. Germline lookup yields CDR1 MGHRA and CDR2 YSYEKL. This chain's CDR3 is CASSHPSTGLNEKLFF. In DNA, the CDR3 is TGCGCCAGCAGCCACCCATCGACAGGTCTTAATGAAAAACTGTTTTTT.

This chain joins TRBV2 and TRBJ2-5; a possible D gene is TRBD2 (6 bases). The CDR3 runs 14 residues. Germline assignment: CDR1 SNHLY and CDR2 FYNNEI. Trimming shortened V by 4 bases and J by 1 base, and 10 bases separated the two germline ends. CDR3 region: CASSVRGTQETQYF. Written as DNA, the CDR3 is TGTGCCAGCAGTGTTCGGGGGACCCAAGAGACCCAGTACTTC.

V usage is TRBV19 and J usage is TRBJ2-7; 7 bases line up with TRBD1. CDR3 size: 15 residues. J gave up 3 bases and V 5 bases, and 10 bases lay outside the gene matches. Germline V gene data show CDR1 as LNHDA and CDR2 as SQIVND (reference sequence). The CDR3 region has the DNA TGTGCCAGTAGTCCCAGGGACAGAATAATCTACGAGCAGTACTTC. Protein sequence: CASSPRDRIIYEQYF.

The V call is TRBV18, the J call TRBJ1-1; TRBD1 is a possible D gene (6 bases). The germline V and J ends were trimmed by 1 base and 1 base, with 7 bases remaining between them. From germline, CDR1 is KGHSH and CDR2 LQKENI. The CDR3 runs 14 residues. The CDR3 loop reads CASSPQTGNTEAFF. CDR3 bases: TGTGCCAGCTCACCACAGACAGGGAACACTGAAGCTTTCTTT.

In its sample, this clone was seen once. DNA of the CDR3: TGCGCCAGCAGCTTGAATCCCCCGGACAGGGGGATCCAAGAGACCCAGTACTTC. It encodes CASSLNPPDRGIQETQYF. V is TRBV5-1 and J is TRBJ2-5, with 10 bases that match TRBD1. Trimming at V came to 1 base and at J to 1 base, leaving 10 bases not matched to a gene. Germline V gene data show CDR1 as SGHRS and CDR2 as YFSETQ. This CDR3 region has 18 residues.

The chain recombines TRBV12-5 with TRBJ2-7, with 10 bases identical to TRBD1. There are 16 residues in the CDR3. The trim removed 0 bases at V and 2 bases at J, leaving 4 bases unmatched. Germline loops: CDR1 LGHNT, CDR2 FRNRAP. The CDR3 DNA follows: TGTGCTAGTGGTTTGGTACCGGGACAGGGGACCTACGAGCAGTACTTC. Translating it yields CASGLVPGQGTYEQYF. The variable domain in full, with the rest retrieved from reference TRBV12-5 and TRBJ2-7, is DARVTQTPRHKVTEMGQEVTMRCQPILGHNTVFWYRQTMMQGLELLAYFRNRAPLDDSGMPKDRFSAEMPDATLATLKIQPSEPRDSAVYFCASGLVPGQGTYEQYFGPGTRLTVT.